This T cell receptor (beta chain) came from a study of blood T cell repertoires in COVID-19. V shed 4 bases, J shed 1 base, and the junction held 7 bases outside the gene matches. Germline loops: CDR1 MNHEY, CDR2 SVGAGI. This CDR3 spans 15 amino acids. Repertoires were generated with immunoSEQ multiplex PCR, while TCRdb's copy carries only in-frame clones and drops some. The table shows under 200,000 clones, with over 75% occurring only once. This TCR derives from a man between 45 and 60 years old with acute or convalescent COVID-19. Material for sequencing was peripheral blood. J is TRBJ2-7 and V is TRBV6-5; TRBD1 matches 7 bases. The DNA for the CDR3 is TGTGCCAGCAGTTCCGGCAGGGGGACGTCCTACGAGCAGTACTTC. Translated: CASSSGRGTSYEQYF.